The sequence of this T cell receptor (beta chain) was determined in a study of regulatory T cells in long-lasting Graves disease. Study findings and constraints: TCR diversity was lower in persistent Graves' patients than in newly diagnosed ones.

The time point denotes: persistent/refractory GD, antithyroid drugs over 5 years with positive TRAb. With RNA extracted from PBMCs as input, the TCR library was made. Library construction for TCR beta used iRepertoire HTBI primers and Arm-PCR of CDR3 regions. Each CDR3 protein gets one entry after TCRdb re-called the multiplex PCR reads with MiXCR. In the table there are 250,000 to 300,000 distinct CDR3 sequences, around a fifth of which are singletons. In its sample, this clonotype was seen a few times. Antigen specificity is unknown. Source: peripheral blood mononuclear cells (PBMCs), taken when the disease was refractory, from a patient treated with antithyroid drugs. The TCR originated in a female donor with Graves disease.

The CDR3 DNA reads as TGTGCCAGCAGTTTTCTCGGGAACACCGGGGAGCTGTTTTTT. It is translated as CASSFLGNTGELFF. This chain joins TRBV12-3 or TRBV12-4 and TRBJ2-2; no clear D gene. This CDR3 comprises 14 residues. V was pared by 3 bases and J by 1 base, with 6 bases between.